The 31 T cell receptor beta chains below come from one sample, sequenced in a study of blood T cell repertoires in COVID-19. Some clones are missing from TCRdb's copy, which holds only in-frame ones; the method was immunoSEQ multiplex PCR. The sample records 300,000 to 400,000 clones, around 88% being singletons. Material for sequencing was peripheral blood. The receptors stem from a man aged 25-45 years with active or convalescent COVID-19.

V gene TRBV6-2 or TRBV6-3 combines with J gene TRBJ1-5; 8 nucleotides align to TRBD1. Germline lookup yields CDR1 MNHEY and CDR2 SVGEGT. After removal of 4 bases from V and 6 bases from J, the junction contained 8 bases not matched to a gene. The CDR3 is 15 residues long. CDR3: CASSFITGGTQPQHF. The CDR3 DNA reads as TGTGCCAGCAGTTTTATAACAGGGGGAACTCAGCCCCAGCATTTT.

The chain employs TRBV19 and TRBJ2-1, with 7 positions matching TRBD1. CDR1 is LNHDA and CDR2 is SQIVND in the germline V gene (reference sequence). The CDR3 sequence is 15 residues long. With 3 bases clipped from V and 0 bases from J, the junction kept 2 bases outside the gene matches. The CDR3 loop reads CASSIQGVSYNEQFF. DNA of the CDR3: TGTGCCAGTAGTATTCAGGGGGTCTCCTACAATGAGCAGTTCTTC.

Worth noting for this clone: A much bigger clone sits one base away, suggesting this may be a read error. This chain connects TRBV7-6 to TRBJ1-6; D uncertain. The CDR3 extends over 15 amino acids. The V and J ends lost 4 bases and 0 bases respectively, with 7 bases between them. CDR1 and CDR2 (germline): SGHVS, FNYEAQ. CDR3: CASSSLGSYNSPLHF. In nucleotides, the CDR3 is TGTGCCAGCAGCTCCCTAGGCTCCTATAATTCACCCCTCCACTTT.

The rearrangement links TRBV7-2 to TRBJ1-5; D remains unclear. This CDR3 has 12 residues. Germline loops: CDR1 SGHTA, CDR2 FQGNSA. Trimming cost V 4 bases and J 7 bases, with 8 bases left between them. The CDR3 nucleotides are TGTGCCAGCAGCTCAGGCGGGCAGCCCCAGCATTTT. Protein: CASSSGGQPQHF.

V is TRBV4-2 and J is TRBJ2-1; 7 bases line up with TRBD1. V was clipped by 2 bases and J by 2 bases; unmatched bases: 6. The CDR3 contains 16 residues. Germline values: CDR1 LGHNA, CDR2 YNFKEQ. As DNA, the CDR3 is TGTGCCAGCAGCCAACTTACAGGGGCGACCTACAATGAGCAGTTCTTC. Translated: CASSQLTGATYNEQFF.

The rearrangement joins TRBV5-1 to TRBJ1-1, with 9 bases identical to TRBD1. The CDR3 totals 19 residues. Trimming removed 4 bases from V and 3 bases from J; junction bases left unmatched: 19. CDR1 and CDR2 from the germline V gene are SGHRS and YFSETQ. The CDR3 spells CASSNPLETGTGRDTEAFF. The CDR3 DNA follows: TGCGCCAGCAGCAACCCTCTGGAGACCGGGACAGGGAGAGACACTGAAGCTTTCTTT. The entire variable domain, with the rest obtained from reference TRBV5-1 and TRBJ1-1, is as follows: KAGVTQTPRYLIKTRGQQVTLSCSPISGHRSVSWYQQTPGQGLQFLFEYFSETQRNKGNFPGRFSGRQFSNSRSEMNVSTLELGDSALYLCASSNPLETGTGRDTEAFFGQGTRLTVV.

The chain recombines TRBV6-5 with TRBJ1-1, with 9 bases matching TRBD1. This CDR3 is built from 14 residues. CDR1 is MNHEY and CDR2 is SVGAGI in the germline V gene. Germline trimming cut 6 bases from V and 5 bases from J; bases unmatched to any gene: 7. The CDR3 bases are TGTGCCAGCAGAAGGACAGGGGTCAGGACTGAAGCTTTCTTT. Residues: CASRRTGVRTEAFF.

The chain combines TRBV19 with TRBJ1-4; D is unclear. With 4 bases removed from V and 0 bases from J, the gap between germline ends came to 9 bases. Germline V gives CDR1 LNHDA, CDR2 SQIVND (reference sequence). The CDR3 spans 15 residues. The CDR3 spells CASSKGGTTNEKLFF. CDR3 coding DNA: TGTGCCAGTAGTAAAGGAGGAACAACTAATGAAAAACTGTTTTTT.

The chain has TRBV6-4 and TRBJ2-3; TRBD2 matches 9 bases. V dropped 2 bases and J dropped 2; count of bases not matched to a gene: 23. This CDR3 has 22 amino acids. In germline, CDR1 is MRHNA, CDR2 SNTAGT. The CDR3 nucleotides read TGTGCCAGCAGTGACCCCAGAGAGGCGTGGCGGGAGGGCCTTAGGGACACAGATACGCAGTATTTT. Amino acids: CASSDPREAWREGLRDTDTQYF.

CDR3 sequence (DNA): TGTGCCAGCAGCCAACAGGGGGCAGATACGCAGTATTTT. Translation: CASSQQGADTQYF. The rearrangement links TRBV3-1 (or the pseudogene TRBV3-2) to TRBJ2-3; 7 nucleotides align to TRBD1. V lost 2 bases and J lost 4; bases outside the gene matches: 0. CDR1 is LGHDT and CDR2 is YNNKEL in the germline V gene (reference sequence). There are 13 residues in the CDR3.

The CDR3: CASSQDSNSYNEQFF. The CDR3, as DNA: TGCGCCAGCAGCCAAGACAGTAACTCCTACAATGAGCAGTTCTTC. The rearrangement uses TRBV4-3 and TRBJ2-1; D is uncertain. Germline-derived CDR1 and CDR2 are LGHNA and YSLEER. The V end lost 0 bases, the J end lost 0 bases, and 6 bases lay between the germline ends. This CDR3 is built from 15 residues.

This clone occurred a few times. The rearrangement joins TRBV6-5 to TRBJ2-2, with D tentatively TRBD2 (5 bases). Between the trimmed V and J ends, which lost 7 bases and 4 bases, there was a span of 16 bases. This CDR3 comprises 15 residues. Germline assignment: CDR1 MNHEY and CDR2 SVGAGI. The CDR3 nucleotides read TGTGCCAGCAAGAGAGGGCGTCGCCGCACCGGGGAGCTGTTTTTT. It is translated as CASKRGRRRTGELFF.

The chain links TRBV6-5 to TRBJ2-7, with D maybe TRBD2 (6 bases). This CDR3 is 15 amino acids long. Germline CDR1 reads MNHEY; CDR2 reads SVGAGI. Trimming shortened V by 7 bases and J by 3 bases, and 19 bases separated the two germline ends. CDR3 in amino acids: CASTGAGQASYEQYF. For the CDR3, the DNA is TGTGCCAGCACCGGGGCGGGGCAGGCTAGCTACGAGCAGTACTTC.

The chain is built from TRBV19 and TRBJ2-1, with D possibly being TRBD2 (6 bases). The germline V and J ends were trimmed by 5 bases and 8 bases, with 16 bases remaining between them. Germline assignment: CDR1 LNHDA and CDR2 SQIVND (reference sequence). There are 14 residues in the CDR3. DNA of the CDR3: TGTGCCAGTAGTTCCTACCCCCGGAGGGATGAGCAGTTCTTC. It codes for CASSSYPRRDEQFF.

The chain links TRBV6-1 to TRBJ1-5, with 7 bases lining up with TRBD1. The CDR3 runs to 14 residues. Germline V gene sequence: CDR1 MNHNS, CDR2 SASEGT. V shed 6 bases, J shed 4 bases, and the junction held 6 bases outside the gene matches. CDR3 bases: TGTGCCAGCAGCCGGGACAGCCGTAATCAGCCCCAGCATTTT. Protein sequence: CASSRDSRNQPQHF.

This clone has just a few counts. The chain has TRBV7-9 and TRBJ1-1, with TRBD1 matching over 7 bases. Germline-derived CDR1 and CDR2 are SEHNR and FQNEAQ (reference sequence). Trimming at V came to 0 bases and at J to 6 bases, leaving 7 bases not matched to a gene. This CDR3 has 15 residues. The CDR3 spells CASSLAPTGTPEAFF. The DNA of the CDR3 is TGTGCCAGCAGCTTAGCTCCGACAGGGACGCCTGAAGCTTTCTTT.

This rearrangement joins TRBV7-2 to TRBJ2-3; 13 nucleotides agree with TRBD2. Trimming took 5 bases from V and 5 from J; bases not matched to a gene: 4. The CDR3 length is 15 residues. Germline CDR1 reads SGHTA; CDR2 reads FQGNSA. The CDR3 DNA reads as TGTGCCAGCAGCGGGACTAGCGGGATGGGAGATACGCAGTATTTT. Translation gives CASSGTSGMGDTQYF.

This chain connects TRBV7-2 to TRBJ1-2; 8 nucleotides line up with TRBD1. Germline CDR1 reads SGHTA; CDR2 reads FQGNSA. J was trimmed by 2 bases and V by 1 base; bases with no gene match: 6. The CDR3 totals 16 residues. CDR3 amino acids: CASSLGSGGRNYGYTF. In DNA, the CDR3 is TGTGCCAGCAGCTTAGGGTCAGGGGGCAGGAACTATGGCTACACCTTC.

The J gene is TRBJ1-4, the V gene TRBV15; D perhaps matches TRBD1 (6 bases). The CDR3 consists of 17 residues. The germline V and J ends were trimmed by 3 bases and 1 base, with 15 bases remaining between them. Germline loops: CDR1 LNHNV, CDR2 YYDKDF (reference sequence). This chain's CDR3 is CATSSEGTPITNEKLFF. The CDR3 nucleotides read TGTGCCACCAGCAGTGAAGGGACACCGATAACTAATGAAAAACTGTTTTTT.

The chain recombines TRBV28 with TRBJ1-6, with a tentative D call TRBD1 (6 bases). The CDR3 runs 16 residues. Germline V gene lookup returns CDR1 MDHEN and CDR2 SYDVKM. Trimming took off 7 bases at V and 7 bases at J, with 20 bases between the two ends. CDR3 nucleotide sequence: TGTGCCAGCACCTTCTCCAGGGGTATAAGAAATTCACCCCTCCACTTT. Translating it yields CASTFSRGIRNSPLHF. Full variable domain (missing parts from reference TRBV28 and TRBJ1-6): DVKVTQSSRYLVKRTGEKVFLECVQDMDHENMFWYRQDPGLGLRLIYFSYDVKMKEKGDIPEGYSVSREKKERFSLILESASTNQTSMYLCASTFSRGIRNSPLHFGNGTRLTVT.

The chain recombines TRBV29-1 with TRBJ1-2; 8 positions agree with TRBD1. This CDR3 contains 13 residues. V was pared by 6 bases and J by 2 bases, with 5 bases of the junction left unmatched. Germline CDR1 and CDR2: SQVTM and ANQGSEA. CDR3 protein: CSVGQGNNYGYTF. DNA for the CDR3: TGCAGCGTCGGACAGGGTAACAACTATGGCTACACCTTC.

The CDR3 sequence: CASHRGSGGGYTF. The CDR3 region has the DNA TGTGCCAGCCATAGGGGATCCGGGGGTGGCTACACCTTC. The chain employs TRBV6-5 and TRBJ1-2, with a tentative D call TRBD1 (5 bases). CDR1 MNHEY and CDR2 SVGAGI come from the germline V gene. V was pared by 8 bases and J by 7 bases, with 17 bases between. CDR3 length: 13 residues.

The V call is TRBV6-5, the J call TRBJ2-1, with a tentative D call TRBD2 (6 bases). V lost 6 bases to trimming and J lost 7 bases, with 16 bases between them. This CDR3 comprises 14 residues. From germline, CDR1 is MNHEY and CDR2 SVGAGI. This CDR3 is CASRNPGGVNEQFF. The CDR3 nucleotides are TGTGCCAGCAGGAACCCTGGAGGGGTGAATGAGCAGTTCTTC.

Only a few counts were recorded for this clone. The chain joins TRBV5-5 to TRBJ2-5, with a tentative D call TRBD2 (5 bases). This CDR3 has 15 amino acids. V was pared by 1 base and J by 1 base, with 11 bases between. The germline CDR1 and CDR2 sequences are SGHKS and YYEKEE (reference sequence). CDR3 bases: TGTGCCAGCAGCTTGTTGCCAGGACTCCAAGAGACCCAGTACTTC. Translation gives CASSLLPGLQETQYF.

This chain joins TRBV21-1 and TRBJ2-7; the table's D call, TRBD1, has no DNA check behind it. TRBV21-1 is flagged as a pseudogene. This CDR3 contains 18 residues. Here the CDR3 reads CASSPRCGQNGNSYEQYF. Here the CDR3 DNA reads TGTGCCAGCAGCCCCCGCTGTGGACAGAATGGGAACTCCTACGAGCAGTACTTC.

The CDR3 DNA reads as TGTGCCAGCAGCAAAGGGCGGGGGACCTCCTACGAGCAGTACTTC. This translates into CASSKGRGTSYEQYF. The rearrangement links TRBV21-1 to TRBJ2-7; the table's D call of TRBD2 was not tested on the DNA. TRBV21-1 is a known pseudogene. The CDR3 is 15 residues long.

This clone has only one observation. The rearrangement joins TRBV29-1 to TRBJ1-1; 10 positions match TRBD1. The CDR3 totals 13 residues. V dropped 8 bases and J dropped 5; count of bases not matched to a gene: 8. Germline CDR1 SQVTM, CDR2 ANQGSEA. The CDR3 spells CSMRQGAPTEAFF. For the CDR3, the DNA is TGCAGCATGCGACAGGGGGCGCCAACTGAAGCTTTCTTT.

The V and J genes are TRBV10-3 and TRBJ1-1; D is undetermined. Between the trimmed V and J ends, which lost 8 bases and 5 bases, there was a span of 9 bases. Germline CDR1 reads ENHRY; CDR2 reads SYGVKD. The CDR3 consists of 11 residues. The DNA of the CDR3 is TGTGCCATCCAACAGAATACTGAAGCTTTCTTT. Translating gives CAIQQNTEAFF.

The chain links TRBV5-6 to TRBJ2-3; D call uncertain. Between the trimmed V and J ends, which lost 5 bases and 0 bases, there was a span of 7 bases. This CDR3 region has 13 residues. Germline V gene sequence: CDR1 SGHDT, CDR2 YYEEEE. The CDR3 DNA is TGTGCCAGCAGTCAAACTAGCACAGATACGCAGTATTTT. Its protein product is CASSQTSTDTQYF.

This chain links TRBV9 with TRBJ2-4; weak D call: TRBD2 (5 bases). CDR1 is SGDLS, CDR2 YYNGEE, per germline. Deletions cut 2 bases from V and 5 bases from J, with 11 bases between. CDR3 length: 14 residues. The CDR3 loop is CASSVGSGENIQYF. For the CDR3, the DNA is TGTGCCAGCAGCGTTGGCAGCGGTGAAAACATTCAGTACTTC.

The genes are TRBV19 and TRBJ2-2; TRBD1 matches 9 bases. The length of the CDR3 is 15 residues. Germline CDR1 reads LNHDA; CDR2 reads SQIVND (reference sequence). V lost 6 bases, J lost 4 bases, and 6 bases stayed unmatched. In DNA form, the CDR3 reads TGTGCCAGTAGACCCGGGACAGGGCCCACCGGGGAGCTGTTTTTT. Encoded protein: CASRPGTGPTGELFF. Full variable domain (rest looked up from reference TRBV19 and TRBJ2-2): DGGITQSPKYLFRKEGQNVTLSCEQNLNHDAMYWYRQDPGQGLRLIYYSQIVNDFQKGDIAEGYSVSREKKESFPLTVTSAQKNPTAFYLCASRPGTGPTGELFFGEGSRLTVL.